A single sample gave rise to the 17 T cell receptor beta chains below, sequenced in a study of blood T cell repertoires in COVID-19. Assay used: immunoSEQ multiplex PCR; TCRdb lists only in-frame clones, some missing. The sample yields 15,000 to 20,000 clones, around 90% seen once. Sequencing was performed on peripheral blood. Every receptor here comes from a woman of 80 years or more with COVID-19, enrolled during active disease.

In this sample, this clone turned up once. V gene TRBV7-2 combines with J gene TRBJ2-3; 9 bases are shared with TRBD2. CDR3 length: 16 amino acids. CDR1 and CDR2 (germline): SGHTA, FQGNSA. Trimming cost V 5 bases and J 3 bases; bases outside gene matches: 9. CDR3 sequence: CASSPGGGRATDTQYF. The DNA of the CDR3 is TGTGCCAGCAGCCCCGGAGGCGGGAGGGCTACAGATACGCAGTATTTT.

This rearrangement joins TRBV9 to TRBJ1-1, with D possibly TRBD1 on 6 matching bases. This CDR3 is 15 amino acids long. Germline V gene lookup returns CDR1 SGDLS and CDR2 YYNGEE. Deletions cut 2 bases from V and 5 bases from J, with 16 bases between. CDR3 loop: CASSVSPGQWTEAFF. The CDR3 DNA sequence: TGTGCCAGCAGCGTTAGCCCCGGACAGTGGACTGAAGCTTTCTTT.

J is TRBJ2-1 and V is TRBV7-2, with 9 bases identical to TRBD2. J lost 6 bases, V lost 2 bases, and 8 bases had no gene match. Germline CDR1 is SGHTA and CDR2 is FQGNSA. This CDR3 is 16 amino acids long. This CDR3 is CASSLTGTSTPNEQFF. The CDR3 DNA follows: TGTGCCAGCAGCTTAACCGGGACTAGCACCCCCAATGAGCAGTTCTTC.

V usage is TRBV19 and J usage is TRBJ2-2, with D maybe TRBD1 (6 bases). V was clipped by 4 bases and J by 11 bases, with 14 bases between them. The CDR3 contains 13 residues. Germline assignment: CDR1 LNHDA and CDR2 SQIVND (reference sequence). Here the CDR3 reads CASSKLQGIELFF. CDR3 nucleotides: TGTGCCAGTAGTAAACTACAGGGCATAGAGCTGTTTTTT.

CDR3 DNA sequence: TGTGCCAGCTCACCACCCGGGAGCTCTGGGGCCAACGTCCTGACTTTC. It encodes CASSPPGSSGANVLTF. The rearrangement joins TRBV18 to TRBJ2-6, with D possibly matching TRBD2 (6 bases). The CDR3 consists of 16 residues. The V gene lost 0 bases and the J gene lost 0 bases, with 6 bases spanning the gap. CDR1 is KGHSH and CDR2 is LQKENI in the germline V gene.

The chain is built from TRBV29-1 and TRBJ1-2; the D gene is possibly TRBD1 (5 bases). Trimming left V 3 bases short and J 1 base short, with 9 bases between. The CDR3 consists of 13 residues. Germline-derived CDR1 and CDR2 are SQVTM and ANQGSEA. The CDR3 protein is CSVEGEVNYGYTF. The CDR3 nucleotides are TGCAGCGTTGAGGGGGAGGTTAACTATGGCTACACCTTC.

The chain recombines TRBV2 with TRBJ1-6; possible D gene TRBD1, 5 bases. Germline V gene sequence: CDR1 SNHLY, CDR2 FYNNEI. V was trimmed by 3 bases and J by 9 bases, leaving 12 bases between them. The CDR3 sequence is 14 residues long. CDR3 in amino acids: CASSDNGGGSPLHF. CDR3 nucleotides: TGTGCCAGCAGTGACAATGGGGGGGGTTCACCCCTCCACTTT.

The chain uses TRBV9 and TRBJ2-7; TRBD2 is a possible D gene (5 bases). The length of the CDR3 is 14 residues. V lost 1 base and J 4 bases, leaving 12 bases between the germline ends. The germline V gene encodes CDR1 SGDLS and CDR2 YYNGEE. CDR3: CASSVQAGSYEQYF. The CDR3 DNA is TGTGCCAGCAGCGTACAGGCGGGCTCTTACGAGCAGTACTTC.

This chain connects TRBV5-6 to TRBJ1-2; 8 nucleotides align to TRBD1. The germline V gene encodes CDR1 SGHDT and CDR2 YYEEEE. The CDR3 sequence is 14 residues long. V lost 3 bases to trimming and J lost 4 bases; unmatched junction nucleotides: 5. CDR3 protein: CASSWTGTRYGYTF. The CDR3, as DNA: TGTGCCAGCAGCTGGACAGGGACCCGCTATGGCTACACCTTC.

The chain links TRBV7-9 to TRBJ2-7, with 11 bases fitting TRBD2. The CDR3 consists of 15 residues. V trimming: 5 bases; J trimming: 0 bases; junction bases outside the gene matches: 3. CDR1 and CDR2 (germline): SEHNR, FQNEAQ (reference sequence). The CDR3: CASSPTSGSSYEQYF. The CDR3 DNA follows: TGTGCCAGCAGCCCTACTAGCGGGAGCTCCTACGAGCAGTACTTC.

The CDR3 DNA sequence: TGTGCTGGGGCGCGTAGGAGTAGTCTCTATGGCTACACCTTC. Residues: CAGARRSSLYGYTF. V gene TRBV28 combines with J gene TRBJ1-2, with TRBD1 as a possible D gene (5 bases). The CDR3 extends over 14 amino acids. CDR1 and CDR2 (germline): MDHEN, SYDVKM.

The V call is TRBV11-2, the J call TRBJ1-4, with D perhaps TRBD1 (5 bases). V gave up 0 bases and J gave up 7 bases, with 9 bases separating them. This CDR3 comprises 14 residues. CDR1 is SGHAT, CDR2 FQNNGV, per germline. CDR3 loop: CASSLDLGAEKLFF. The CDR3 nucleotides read TGTGCCAGCAGCTTAGATTTAGGGGCTGAAAAACTGTTTTTT.

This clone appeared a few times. The CDR3 DNA is TGTGCCAGCAGCGGGTGGTCCGTTTTAGGATACGAGCAGTACTTC. Protein sequence: CASSGWSVLGYEQYF. The chain joins TRBV2 to TRBJ2-7, with D unresolved. This CDR3 contains 15 residues. Between the trimmed V and J ends, which lost 6 bases and 4 bases, there was a span of 19 bases. Germline lookup yields CDR1 SNHLY and CDR2 FYNNEI. The full variable domain, its missing parts supplied by reference TRBV2 and TRBJ2-7, is EPEVTQTPSHQVTQMGQEVILRCVPISNHLYFYWYRQILGQKVEFLVSFYNNEISEKSEIFDDQFSVERPDGSNFTLKIRSTKLEDSAMYFCASSGWSVLGYEQYFGPGTRLTVT.

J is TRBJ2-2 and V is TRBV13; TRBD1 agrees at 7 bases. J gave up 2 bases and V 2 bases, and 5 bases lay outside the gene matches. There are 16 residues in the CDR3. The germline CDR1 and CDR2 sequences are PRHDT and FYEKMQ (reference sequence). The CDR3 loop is CASSLSRGINTGELFF. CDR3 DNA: TGTGCCAGCAGCTTATCCAGGGGGATCAACACCGGGGAGCTGTTTTTT.

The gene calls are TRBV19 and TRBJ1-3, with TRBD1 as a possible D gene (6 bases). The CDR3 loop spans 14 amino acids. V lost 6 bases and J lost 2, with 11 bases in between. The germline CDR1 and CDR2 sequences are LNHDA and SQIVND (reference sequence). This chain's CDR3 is CASRPGVAGNTIYF. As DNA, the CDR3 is TGTGCCAGTAGACCAGGGGTGGCTGGAAACACCATATATTTT.

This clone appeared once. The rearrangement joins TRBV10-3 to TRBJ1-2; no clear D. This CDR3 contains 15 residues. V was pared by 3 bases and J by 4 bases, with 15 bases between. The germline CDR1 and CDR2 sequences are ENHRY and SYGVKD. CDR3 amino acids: CAISESPPGVYGYTF. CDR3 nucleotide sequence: TGTGCCATCAGTGAAAGCCCCCCTGGAGTCTATGGCTACACCTTC.

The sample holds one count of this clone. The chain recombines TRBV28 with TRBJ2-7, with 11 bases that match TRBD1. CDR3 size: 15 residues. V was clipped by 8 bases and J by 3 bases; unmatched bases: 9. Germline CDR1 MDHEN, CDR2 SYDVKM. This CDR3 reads CASLSGQGALYEQYF. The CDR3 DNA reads TGTGCCAGCCTAAGCGGACAGGGGGCTCTCTACGAGCAGTACTTC. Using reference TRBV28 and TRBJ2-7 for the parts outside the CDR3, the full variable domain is DVKVTQSSRYLVKRTGEKVFLECVQDMDHENMFWYRQDPGLGLRLIYFSYDVKMKEKGDIPEGYSVSREKKERFSLILESASTNQTSMYLCASLSGQGALYEQYFGPGTRLTVT.